Detailed here is one T cell receptor (beta chain). Its target is unknown. CDR3 length: 14 amino acids. The germline CDR1 and CDR2 sequences are PRHDT and FYEKMQ (reference sequence). V shed 5 bases and J shed 4 bases, with 12 bases lying between them. The sample originates from a study of blood T cells in healthy people across ages. Whole-study findings and limits: One million T cells yielded diversity estimates that were considered underestimates.

The second PCR ran about 6 to 12 cycles with a sample-barcoded 5' primer and J-beta primers. MiXCR was run by TCRdb on the 5' RACE reads, yielding one entry per CDR3 protein. Here the sample spans fewer than 950,000 distinct CDR3 sequences, 40% to 65% being singletons. The donors, all healthy, were Caucasians living in Russia, aged roughly 6 to 100. Whenever a sample was processed, at least 7 million PBMCs were isolated. This sequence joins TRBV13 and TRBJ2-1; D unclear. Sequencing used blood. This clonotype originated in a man at least 80 years old in good health. In nucleotides, the CDR3 is TGTGCCAGCAGCCCTTCTAGTTTGTACAATGAGCAGTTCTTC. It specifies CASSPSSLYNEQFF.